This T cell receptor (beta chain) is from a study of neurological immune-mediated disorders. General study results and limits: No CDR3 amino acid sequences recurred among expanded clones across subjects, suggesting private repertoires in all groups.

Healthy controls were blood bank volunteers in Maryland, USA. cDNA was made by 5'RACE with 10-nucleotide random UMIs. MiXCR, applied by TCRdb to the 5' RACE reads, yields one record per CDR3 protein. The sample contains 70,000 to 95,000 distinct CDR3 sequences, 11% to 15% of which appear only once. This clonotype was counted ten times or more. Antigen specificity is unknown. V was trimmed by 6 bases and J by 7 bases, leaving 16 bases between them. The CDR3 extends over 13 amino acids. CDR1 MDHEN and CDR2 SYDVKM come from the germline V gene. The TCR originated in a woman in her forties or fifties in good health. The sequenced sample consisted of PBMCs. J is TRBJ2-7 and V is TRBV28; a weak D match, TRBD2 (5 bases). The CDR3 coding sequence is TGTGCCAGCAGGTCAACTGCGAGAGGGGAGCAGTACTTC. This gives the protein CASRSTARGEQYF.